The 8 T cell receptor beta chains below all came from one sample that was sequenced in a study of T-cell reconstitution after alpha-beta-depleted transplantation in children. For TCRbeta, the library was prepared with unique molecular identifiers. A single record per CDR3 protein comes from TCRdb applying MiXCR to the PCR reads. This sample has about 400,000 distinct CDR3 sequences, with 20% found just once. The source material was PBMCs from the stem cell graft donor, sampled from the stem cell graft. The receptors were sampled from a human donor who donated a stem cell graft to a child with acute myeloid leukemia.

The J gene is TRBJ2-3, the V gene TRBV20-1; 11 bases line up with TRBD2. With 6 bases clipped from V and 7 bases from J, the junction kept 18 bases outside the gene matches. The CDR3 contains 17 residues. The germline CDR1 and CDR2 sequences are DFQATT and SNEGSKA (reference sequence). The CDR3 sequence: CSARRPGLAAVVNTQYF. For the CDR3, the DNA is TGCAGTGCCCGCCGCCCGGGACTAGCGGCCGTCGTGAATACGCAGTATTTT.

This clonotype was detected ten times or more. The rearrangement uses TRBV12-3 or TRBV12-4 and TRBJ2-7; perhaps TRBD1 as D (6 bases). The V end was cut by 2 bases, the J end by 2 bases, with 7 bases between. This CDR3 contains 13 residues. The CDR3 here is CASSLRDTYEQYF. DNA for the CDR3: TGTGCCAGCAGTTTACGGGACACCTACGAGCAGTACTTC.

The chain employs TRBV4-3 and TRBJ2-3; 7 bases map to TRBD2. Looked up from germline, CDR1 is LGHNA and CDR2 is YSLEER. CDR3 length: 17 residues. V dropped 0 bases and J dropped 1; count of bases not matched to a gene: 7. The DNA for the CDR3 is TGCGCCAGCAGCCAAGAGAGGCGGGAGCGAGGCACAGATACGCAGTATTTT. This translates into CASSQERRERGTDTQYF.

This clonotype has more than one count but fewer than ten. The CDR3 nucleotides are TGCGCCAGCGGCCGCACCGAGGGGGAGCAGTACTTC. This gives the protein CASGRTEGEQYF. The chain links TRBV10-1 to TRBJ2-7; D may match TRBD1 or TRBD2 (5 bases each). V was trimmed by 8 bases and J by 7 bases, leaving 15 bases between them. Germline-derived CDR1 and CDR2 are WNHNN and SYGVQD (reference sequence). The CDR3 is 12 residues long.

This clonotype has a single count. J is TRBJ2-2 and V is TRBV20-1, with a weak D call TRBD1 (5 bases). Trimming shortened V by 6 bases and J by 7 bases, and 9 bases separated the two germline ends. Germline V lookup: CDR1 DFQATT, CDR2 SNEGSKA (reference sequence). This CDR3 spans 11 amino acids. CDR3 in DNA: TGCAGTGCGACAGTCAGCGGGGAGCTGTTTTTT. Translation gives CSATVSGELFF.

The chain combines TRBV10-2 with TRBJ2-2, with TRBD2 matching 9 bases. The CDR3 sequence is 17 residues long. Trimming took 5 bases from V and 6 from J; bases not matched to a gene: 13. Germline lookup yields CDR1 WSHSY and CDR2 SAAADI. The chain's CDR3 is CASSWGGRALRSGELFF. The CDR3 DNA follows: TGCGCCAGCAGTTGGGGCGGGAGGGCCCTCCGGTCCGGGGAGCTGTTTTTT.

The chain employs TRBV9 and TRBJ2-6; 9 nucleotides align to TRBD1. The CDR3 is 19 residues long. Germline V gene data show CDR1 as SGDLS and CDR2 as YYNGEE. Trimming removed 4 bases from V and 0 bases from J; junction bases left unmatched: 11. CDR3: CASSPLPGQGNSGANVLTF. In nucleotides, the CDR3 is TGTGCCAGCAGCCCGTTACCGGGACAGGGCAACTCTGGGGCCAACGTCCTGACTTTC.

The chain uses TRBV28 and TRBJ2-7; D is perhaps TRBD1 or TRBD2 (5 bases each). Trimming left V 3 bases short and J 5 bases short, with 8 bases between. Germline V lookup: CDR1 MDHEN, CDR2 SYDVKM. The CDR3 has 12 residues. This chain's CDR3 is CASSLGDDEQYF. Written as DNA, the CDR3 is TGTGCCAGCAGTTTGGGGGATGACGAGCAGTACTTC.